The clone carrying this TCR beta chain was recorded a few times. No antigen is known for it. Trimming cost V 0 bases and J 3 bases, with 24 bases left between them. CDR3 length equals 19 residues. Germline-derived CDR1 and CDR2 are MGHRA and YSYEKL. The sample comes from a study of T cells after yellow fever vaccination. Study conclusions and caveats: The CD4 and CD8 compartments had a small share of their clonotypes in common. At 95% to 96% for CD4 and approximately 89% for CD8, most primary-vaccination clones showed up again after the booster. A secondary response was less intense yet reached its peak sooner, at day 5 versus 15.

TCR cDNA, made by 5'RACE template switching, carried an added universal primer site and UMIs. TCRdb analysed the 5' RACE reads with MiXCR anew, one entry per CDR3 protein. The table shows about 340,000 distinct CDR3 sequences, with around 12% occurring only once. This chain links TRBV4-1 with TRBJ2-7, with D perhaps being TRBD1 or TRBD2 (6 bases each). This clonotype was obtained from a man in his late teens or twenties who received the YFV17D yellow fever vaccine. Here the sequenced sample was CD4+ T cells sorted from PBMCs, taken 15 days after the yellow fever booster vaccination. The CDR3 nucleotides are TGCGCCAGCAGCCAAGATCGTTACGAGGGGGAAGCGGGTTTCTACGAGCAGTACTTC. Its protein product is CASSQDRYEGEAGFYEQYF.